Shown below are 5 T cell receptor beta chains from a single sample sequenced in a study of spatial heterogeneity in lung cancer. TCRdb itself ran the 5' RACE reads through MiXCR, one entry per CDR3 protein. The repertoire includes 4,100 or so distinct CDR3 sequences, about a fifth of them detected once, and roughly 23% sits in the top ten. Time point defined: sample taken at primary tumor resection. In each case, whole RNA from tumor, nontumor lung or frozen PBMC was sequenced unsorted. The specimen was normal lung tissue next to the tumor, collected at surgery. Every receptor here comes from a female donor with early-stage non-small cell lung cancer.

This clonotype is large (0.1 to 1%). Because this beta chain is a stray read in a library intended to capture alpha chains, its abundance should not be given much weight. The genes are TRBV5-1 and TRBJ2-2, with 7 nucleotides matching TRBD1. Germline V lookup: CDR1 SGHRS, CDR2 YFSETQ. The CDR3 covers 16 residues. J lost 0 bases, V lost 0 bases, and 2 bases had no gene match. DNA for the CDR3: TGCGCCAGCAGCTTGGACAGGGGTGCGAACACCGGGGAGCTGTTTTTT. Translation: CASSLDRGANTGELFF.

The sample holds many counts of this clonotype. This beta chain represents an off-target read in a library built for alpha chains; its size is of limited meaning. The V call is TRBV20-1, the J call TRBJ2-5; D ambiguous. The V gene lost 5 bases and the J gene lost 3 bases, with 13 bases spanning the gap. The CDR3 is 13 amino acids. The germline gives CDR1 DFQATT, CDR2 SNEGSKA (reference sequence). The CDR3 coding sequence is TGCAGTGCTCCCGGGCCCCTGAAAGAGACCCAGTACTTC. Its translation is CSAPGPLKETQYF.

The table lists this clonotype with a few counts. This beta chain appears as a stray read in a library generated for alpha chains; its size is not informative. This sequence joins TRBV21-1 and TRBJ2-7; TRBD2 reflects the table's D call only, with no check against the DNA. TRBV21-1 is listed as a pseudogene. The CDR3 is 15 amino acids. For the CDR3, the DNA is TGTGCCAGCAGCAAAGTAGGGGCTCCTCCCTACGAGCAGTACTTC. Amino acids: CASSKVGAPPYEQYF.

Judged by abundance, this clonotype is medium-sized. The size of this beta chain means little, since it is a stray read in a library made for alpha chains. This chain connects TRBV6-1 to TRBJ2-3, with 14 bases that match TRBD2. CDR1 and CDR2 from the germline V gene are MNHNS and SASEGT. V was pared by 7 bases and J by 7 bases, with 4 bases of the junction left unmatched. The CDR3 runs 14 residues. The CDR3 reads CASTGTSGSYTQYF. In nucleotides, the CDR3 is TGTGCCAGCACTGGGACTAGCGGGAGTTATACGCAGTATTTT.

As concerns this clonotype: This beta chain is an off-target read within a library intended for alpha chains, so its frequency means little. DNA for the CDR3: TGTGCCAGCAGTTATGGACAGGGGTGGACTGAAGCTTTCTTT. This encodes CASSYGQGWTEAFF. This rearrangement joins TRBV7-3 to TRBJ1-1; the match to TRBD1 covers 9 bases. Per germline, CDR1 SGHTA and CDR2 FQGTGA. This CDR3 has 14 residues. Trimming took 6 bases from V and 5 from J; bases not matched to a gene: 7.